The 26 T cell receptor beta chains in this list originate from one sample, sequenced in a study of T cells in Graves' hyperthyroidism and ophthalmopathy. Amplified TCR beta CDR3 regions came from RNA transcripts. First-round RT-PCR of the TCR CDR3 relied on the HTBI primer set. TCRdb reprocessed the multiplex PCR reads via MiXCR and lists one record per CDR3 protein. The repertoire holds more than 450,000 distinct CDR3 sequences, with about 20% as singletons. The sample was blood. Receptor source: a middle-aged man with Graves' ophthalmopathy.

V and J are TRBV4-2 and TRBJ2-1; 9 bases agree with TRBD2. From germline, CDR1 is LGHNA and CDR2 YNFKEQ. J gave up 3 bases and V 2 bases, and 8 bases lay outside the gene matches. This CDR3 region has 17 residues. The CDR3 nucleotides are TGTGCCAGCAGCCAACGGTCCGGGACTAGCAACTACAATGAGCAGTTCTTC. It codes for CASSQRSGTSNYNEQFF.

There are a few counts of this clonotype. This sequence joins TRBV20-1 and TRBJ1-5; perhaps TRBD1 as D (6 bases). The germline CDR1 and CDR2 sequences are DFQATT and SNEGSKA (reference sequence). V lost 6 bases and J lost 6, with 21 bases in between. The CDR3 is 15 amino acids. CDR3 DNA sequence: TGCAGTGCAAACGAACAGGGAAGTACCTCTCAGCCCCAGCATTTT. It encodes CSANEQGSTSQPQHF.

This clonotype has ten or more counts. The CDR3 loop is CASSPASGRGYEQYF. As DNA, the CDR3 is TGTGCCAGCAGCCCGGCTAGCGGGAGGGGATACGAGCAGTACTTC. This sequence joins TRBV7-9 and TRBJ2-7; the match to TRBD2 covers 12 bases. J lost 4 bases, V lost 5 bases, and 6 bases had no gene match. Germline lookup yields CDR1 SEHNR and CDR2 FQNEAQ (reference sequence). The CDR3 totals 15 residues.

The CDR3 sequence: CASSVSGGIGQETQYF. CDR3 nucleotide sequence: TGTGCCAGCAGCGTAAGCGGGGGGATAGGCCAAGAGACCCAGTACTTC. V gene TRBV9 combines with J gene TRBJ2-5, with 9 bases aligning to TRBD2. Germline-derived CDR1 and CDR2 are SGDLS and YYNGEE. The CDR3 runs 16 residues. The V and J ends lost 1 base and 1 base, in that order; junction bases with no gene match: 5.

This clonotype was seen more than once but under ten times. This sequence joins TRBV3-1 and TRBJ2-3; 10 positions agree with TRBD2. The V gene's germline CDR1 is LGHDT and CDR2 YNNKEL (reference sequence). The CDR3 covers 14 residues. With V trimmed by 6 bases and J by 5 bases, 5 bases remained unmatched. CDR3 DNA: TGTGCCAGCAGTGTTAGCGGGGGGAAAGATACGCAGTATTTT. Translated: CASSVSGGKDTQYF.

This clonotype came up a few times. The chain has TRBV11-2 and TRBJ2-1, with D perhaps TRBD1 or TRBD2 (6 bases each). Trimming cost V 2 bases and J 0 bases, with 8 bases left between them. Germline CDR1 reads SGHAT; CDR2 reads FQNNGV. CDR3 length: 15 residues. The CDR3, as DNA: TGTGCCAGCAGCTTATGGGGGGCCTCCTACAATGAGCAGTTCTTC. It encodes CASSLWGASYNEQFF.

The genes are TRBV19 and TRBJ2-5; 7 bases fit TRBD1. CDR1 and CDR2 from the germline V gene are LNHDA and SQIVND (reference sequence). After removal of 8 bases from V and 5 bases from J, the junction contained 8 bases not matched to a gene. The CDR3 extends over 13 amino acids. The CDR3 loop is CASRQGLPETQYF. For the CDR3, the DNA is TGTGCCAGTCGACAGGGTCTACCGGAGACCCAGTACTTC.

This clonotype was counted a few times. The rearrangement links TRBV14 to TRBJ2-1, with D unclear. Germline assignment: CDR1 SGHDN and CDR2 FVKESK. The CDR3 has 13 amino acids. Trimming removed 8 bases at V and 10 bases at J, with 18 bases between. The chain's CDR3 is CASALFAHAEQFF. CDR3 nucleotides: TGTGCCAGCGCTCTGTTTGCTCATGCCGAGCAGTTCTTC.

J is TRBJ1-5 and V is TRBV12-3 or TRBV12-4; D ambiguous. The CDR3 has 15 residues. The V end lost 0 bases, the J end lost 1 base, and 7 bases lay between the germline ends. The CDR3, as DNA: TGTGCCAGCAGTTTAGCGACACCAAGCAATCAGCCCCAGCATTTT. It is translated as CASSLATPSNQPQHF.

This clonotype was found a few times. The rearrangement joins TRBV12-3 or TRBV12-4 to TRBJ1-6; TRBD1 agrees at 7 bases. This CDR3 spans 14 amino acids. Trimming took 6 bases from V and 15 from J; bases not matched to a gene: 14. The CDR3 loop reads CASSQSHRGRLLHF. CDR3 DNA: TGTGCCAGCAGCCAGAGTCACAGGGGCCGGCTCCTCCACTTT.

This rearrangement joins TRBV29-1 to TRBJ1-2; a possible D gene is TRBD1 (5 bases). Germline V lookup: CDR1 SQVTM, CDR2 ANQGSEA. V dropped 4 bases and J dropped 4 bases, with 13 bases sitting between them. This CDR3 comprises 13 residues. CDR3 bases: TGCAGCGTTGGATCCGGGGCCTCCTATGGCTACACCTTC. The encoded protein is CSVGSGASYGYTF.

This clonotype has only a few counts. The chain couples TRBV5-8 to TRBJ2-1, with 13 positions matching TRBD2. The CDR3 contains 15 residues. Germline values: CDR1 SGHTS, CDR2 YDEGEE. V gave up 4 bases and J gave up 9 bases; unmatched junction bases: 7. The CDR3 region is CASSLGLAGSFEQFF. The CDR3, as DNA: TGTGCCAGCAGCCTGGGACTAGCGGGATCGTTTGAGCAGTTCTTC. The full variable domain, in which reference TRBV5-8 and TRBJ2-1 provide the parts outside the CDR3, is EAGVTQSPTHLIKTRGQQATLRCSPISGHTSVYWYQQALGLGLQFLLWYDEGEERNRGNFPPRFSGRQFPNYSSELNVNALELEDSALYLCASSLGLAGSFEQFFGPGTRLTVL.

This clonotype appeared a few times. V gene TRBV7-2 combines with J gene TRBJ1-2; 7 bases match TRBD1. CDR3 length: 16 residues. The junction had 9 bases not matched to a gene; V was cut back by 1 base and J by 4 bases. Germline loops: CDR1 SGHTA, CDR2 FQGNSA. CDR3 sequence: CASSLEVRGDPYGYTF. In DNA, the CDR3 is TGTGCCAGCAGCTTAGAAGTCAGGGGGGATCCCTATGGCTACACCTTC. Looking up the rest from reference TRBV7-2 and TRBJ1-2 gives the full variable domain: GAGVSQSPSNKVTEKGKDVELRCDPISGHTALYWYRQSLGQGLEFLIYFQGNSAPDKSGLPSDRFSAERTGGSVSTLTIQRTQQEDSAVYLCASSLEVRGDPYGYTFGSGTRLTVV.

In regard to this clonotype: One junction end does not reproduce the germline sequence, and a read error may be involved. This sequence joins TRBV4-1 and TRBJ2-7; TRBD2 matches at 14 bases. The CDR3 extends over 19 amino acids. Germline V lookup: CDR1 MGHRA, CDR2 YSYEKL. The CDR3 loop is CASSQLWTSGGTFDSEQYF. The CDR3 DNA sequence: TGTGCCAGCAGCCAGCTATGGACTAGCGGGGGGACATTTGATTCCGAGCAGTACTTC.

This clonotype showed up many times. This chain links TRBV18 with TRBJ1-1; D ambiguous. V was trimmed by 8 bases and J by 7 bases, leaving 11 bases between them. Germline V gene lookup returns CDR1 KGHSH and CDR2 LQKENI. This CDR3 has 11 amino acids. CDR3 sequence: CASSPDGEAFF. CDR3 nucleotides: TGTGCCAGCAGCCCCGACGGTGAAGCTTTCTTT.

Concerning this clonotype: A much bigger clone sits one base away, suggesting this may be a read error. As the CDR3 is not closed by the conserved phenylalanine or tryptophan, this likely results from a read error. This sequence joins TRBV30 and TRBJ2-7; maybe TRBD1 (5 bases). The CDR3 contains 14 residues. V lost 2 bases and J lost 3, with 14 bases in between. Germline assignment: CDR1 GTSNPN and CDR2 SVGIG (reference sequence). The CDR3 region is CAWSTFTGYYEQYS. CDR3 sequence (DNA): TGTGCCTGGAGTACTTTCACAGGTTACTACGAGCAGTACTCC.

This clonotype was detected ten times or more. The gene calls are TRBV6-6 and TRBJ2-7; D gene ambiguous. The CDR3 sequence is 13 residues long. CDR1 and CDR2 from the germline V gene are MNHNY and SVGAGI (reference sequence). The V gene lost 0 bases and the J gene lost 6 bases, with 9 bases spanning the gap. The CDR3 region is CASSYSGKGEQYF. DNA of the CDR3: TGTGCCAGCAGTTACTCGGGGAAAGGCGAGCAGTACTTC.

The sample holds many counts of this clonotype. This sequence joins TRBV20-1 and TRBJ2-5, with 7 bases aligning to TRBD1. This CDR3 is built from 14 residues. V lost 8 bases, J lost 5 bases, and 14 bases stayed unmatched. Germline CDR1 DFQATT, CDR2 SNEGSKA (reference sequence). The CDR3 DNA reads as TGCAGTTCGACGTTCGCCCAGGGGGTCGAGACCCAGTACTTC. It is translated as CSSTFAQGVETQYF.

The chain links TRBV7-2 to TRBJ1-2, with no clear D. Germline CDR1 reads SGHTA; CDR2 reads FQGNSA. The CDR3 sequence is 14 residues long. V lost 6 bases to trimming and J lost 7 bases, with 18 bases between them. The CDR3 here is CASSFDSSVGGYTF. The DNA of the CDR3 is TGTGCCAGCAGTTTCGACTCCTCTGTAGGTGGCTACACCTTC.

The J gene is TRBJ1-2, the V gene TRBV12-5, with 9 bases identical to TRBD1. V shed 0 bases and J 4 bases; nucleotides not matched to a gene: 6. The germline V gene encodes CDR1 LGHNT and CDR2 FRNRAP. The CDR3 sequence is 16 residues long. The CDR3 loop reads CASGLVPGQGSYGYTF. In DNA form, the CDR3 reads TGTGCTAGTGGTTTGGTACCGGGACAGGGAAGCTATGGCTACACCTTC.

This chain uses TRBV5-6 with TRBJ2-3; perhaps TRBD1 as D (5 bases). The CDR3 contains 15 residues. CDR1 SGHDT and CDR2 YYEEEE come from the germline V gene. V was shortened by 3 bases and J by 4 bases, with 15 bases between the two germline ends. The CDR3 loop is CASSSQASPADTQYF. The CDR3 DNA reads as TGTGCCAGCAGCTCACAGGCATCTCCAGCAGATACGCAGTATTTT.

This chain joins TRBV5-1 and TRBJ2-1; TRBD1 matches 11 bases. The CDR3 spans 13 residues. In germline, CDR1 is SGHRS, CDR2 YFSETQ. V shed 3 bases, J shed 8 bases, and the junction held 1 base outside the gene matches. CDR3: CASSWTGGHEQFF. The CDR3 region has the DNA TGCGCCAGCAGCTGGACAGGGGGCCATGAGCAGTTCTTC.

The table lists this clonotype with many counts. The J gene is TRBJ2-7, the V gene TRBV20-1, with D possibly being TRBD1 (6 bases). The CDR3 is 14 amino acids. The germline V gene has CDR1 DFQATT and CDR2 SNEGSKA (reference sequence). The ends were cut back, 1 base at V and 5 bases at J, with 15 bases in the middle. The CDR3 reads CSARGVGGLNEQYF. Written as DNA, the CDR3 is TGCAGTGCTAGAGGTGTAGGGGGTCTGAACGAGCAGTACTTC.

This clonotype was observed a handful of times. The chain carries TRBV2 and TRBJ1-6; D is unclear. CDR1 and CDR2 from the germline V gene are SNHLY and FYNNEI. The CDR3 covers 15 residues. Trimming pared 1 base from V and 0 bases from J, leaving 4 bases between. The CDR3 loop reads CASSEDSSYNSPLHF. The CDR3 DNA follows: TGTGCCAGCAGTGAAGATAGCTCCTATAATTCACCCCTCCACTTT.

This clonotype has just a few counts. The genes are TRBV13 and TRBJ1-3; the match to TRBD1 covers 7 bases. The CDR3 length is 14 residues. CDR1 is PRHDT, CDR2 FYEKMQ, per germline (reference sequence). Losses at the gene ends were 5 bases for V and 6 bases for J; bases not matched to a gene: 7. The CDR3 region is CASSQYRGQNTIYF. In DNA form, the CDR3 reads TGTGCCAGCAGCCAATACAGGGGCCAAAACACCATATATTTT.

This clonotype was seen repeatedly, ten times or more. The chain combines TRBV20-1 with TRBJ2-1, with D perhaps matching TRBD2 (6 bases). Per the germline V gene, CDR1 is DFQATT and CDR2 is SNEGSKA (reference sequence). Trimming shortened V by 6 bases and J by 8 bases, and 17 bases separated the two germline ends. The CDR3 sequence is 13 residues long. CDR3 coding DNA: TGCAGTGCCAGGACCCCAACGGGAGATGAGCAGTTCTTC. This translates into CSARTPTGDEQFF.